A single sample gave rise to the 21 T cell receptor beta chains below, sequenced in a study of type 1 regulatory T cells. The antigens these receptors bind are not known. MiXCR, run by TCRdb on the reads, gives a single entry per CDR3 protein. The table has about 14,000 distinct CDR3 sequences, roughly 13% seen once. Sequenced material: cultured T cells, either the whole culture or a sorted T cell fraction (not recorded which). The receptors derive from a human donor in good health.

The rearrangement links TRBV19 to TRBJ2-1, with TRBD2 matching over 7 bases. Germline lookup yields CDR1 LNHDA and CDR2 SQIVND (reference sequence). The CDR3 is 14 residues long. J was trimmed by 1 base and V by 7 bases; bases with no gene match: 4. The CDR3 loop is CASNPAGSYNEQFF. In DNA, the CDR3 is TGTGCCAGTAACCCAGCGGGATCCTACAATGAGCAGTTCTTC. The whole variable domain, remainder taken from reference TRBV19 and TRBJ2-1, is DGGITQSPKYLFRKEGQNVTLSCEQNLNHDAMYWYRQDPGQGLRLIYYSQIVNDFQKGDIAEGYSVSREKKESFPLTVTSAQKNPTAFYLCASNPAGSYNEQFFGPGTRLTVL.

This clonotype was counted between two and nine times. This chain's CDR3 is CASSWSGTGANGELFF. The CDR3 DNA is TGTGCCAGCAGTTGGAGCGGGACAGGGGCAAATGGGGAGCTGTTTTTT. The chain links TRBV7-9 to TRBJ2-2; 10 bases map to TRBD1. The V gene's germline CDR1 is SEHNR and CDR2 FQNEAQ (reference sequence). The CDR3 totals 16 residues. With V trimmed by 6 bases and J by 8 bases, 12 bases remained unmatched.

This clonotype was recorded at least ten times. The chain uses TRBV2 and TRBJ1-1; D gene uncertain. Germline V gives CDR1 SNHLY, CDR2 FYNNEI. CDR3 length: 13 amino acids. V was trimmed by 5 bases and J by 3 bases, leaving 10 bases between them. This CDR3 reads CASSLTRDTEAFF. For the CDR3, the DNA is TGTGCCAGCAGTCTTACCCGGGACACTGAAGCTTTCTTT.

This clonotype was seen a few times. V usage is TRBV7-3 and J usage is TRBJ1-1; TRBD1 is a possible D gene (5 bases). The CDR3 loop spans 12 amino acids. The germline gives CDR1 SGHTA, CDR2 FQGTGA. V was cut by 5 bases and J by 10 bases, with 14 bases left in between. DNA for the CDR3: TGTGCCAGCAGCGATCCACCAGGGACAGCTTTCTTT. The encoded protein is CASSDPPGTAFF.

This clonotype was counted at least ten times. The genes are TRBV27 and TRBJ1-1; D not certain. In germline, CDR1 is MNHEY, CDR2 SMNVEV (reference sequence). The CDR3 sequence is 13 residues long. V gave up 6 bases and J gave up 4 bases, with 12 bases separating them. CDR3 sequence (DNA): TGTGCCAGCAGCCCGAATCTTGGCACTGAAGCTTTCTTT. It is translated as CASSPNLGTEAFF.

This clonotype was observed a handful of times. The rearrangement links TRBV7-3 to TRBJ2-1; 14 bases agree with TRBD2. Looked up from germline, CDR1 is SGHTA and CDR2 is FQGTGA. There are 16 residues in the CDR3. Trimming at V came to 5 bases and at J to 8 bases, leaving 8 bases not matched to a gene. CDR3 sequence reads: CASSGGTSGSSHEQFF. The CDR3 nucleotides are TGTGCCAGCAGCGGGGGGACTAGCGGGAGTTCTCATGAGCAGTTCTTC.

The rearrangement uses TRBV19 and TRBJ2-1; D gene unclear. This CDR3 is built from 12 residues. V was shortened by 5 bases and J by 7 bases, with 9 bases between the two germline ends. Germline V gene data show CDR1 as LNHDA and CDR2 as SQIVND (reference sequence). CDR3 protein: CASSVYGNEQFF. The CDR3 nucleotides read TGTGCCAGTAGTGTATACGGGAATGAGCAGTTCTTC.

This clonotype was counted at least ten times. The V gene is TRBV24-1, the J gene TRBJ2-1; D may be TRBD2 (5 bases). This CDR3 region has 13 residues. CDR1 is KGHDR and CDR2 is SFDVKD in the germline V gene. V lost 6 bases, J lost 8 bases, and 13 bases lay in between. DNA of the CDR3: TGTGCCACCAGTACAAATGCGGGTCATGAGCAGTTCTTC. Amino acids: CATSTNAGHEQFF.

This clonotype was counted ten times or more. The genes are TRBV6-5 and TRBJ2-7, with 11 bases identical to TRBD2. J was trimmed by 1 base and V by 4 bases; bases with no gene match: 6. Germline CDR1 is MNHEY and CDR2 is SVGAGI. The CDR3 is 16 amino acids. The CDR3 here is CASSSALAGGSYEQYF. DNA of the CDR3: TGTGCCAGCAGTTCCGCTCTAGCGGGAGGTTCCTACGAGCAGTACTTC.

This clonotype was seen repeatedly, ten times or more. V and J are TRBV20-1 and TRBJ1-4, with D uncertain. The CDR3 extends over 11 amino acids. CDR1 is DFQATT and CDR2 is SNEGSKA in the germline V gene (reference sequence). V was shortened by 5 bases and J by 7 bases, with 8 bases between the two germline ends. CDR3 in amino acids: CSAEGGEKLFF. For the CDR3, the DNA is TGCAGTGCTGAAGGTGGTGAAAAACTGTTTTTT.

This clonotype occurred a few times. The chain uses TRBV4-3 and TRBJ1-1; 8 nucleotides align to TRBD1. V was clipped by 5 bases and J by 10 bases; unmatched bases: 15. Per the germline V gene, CDR1 is LGHNA and CDR2 is YSLEER. The CDR3 has 15 residues. The CDR3 DNA is TGCGCCAGCAGCTCTCTTGGACAGGGTGTGGTTGGAGCTTTCTTT. This gives the protein CASSSLGQGVVGAFF.

The gene calls are TRBV18 and TRBJ1-5, with 7 bases identical to TRBD1. With V trimmed by 3 bases and J by 0 bases, 2 bases remained unmatched. The CDR3 totals 15 residues. The germline V gene encodes CDR1 KGHSH and CDR2 LQKENI. The CDR3, as DNA: TGTGCCAGCTCACCGACAGGGAATAGCAATCAGCCCCAGCATTTT. This gives the protein CASSPTGNSNQPQHF.

About this clonotype itself: This may be a read error, as it is one base from a much larger clone. The chain is built from TRBV9 and TRBJ2-1, with D tentatively TRBD1 (5 bases). This CDR3 spans 14 amino acids. Looked up from germline, CDR1 is SGDLS and CDR2 is YYNGEE. Trimming pared 3 bases from V and 3 bases from J, leaving 10 bases between. The CDR3 DNA sequence: TGTGCCAGCAGCGCATACGACAGCTACAATGAGCAGTTCTTC. Translation gives CASSAYDSYNEQFF.

By sample fraction, this clonotype is medium-sized. This chain uses TRBV3-1 with TRBJ2-5; no clear D gene. The germline gives CDR1 LGHDT, CDR2 YNNKEL (reference sequence). CDR3 length: 12 amino acids. The V gene lost 2 bases and the J gene lost 6 bases, with 7 bases spanning the gap. The CDR3 DNA is TGTGCCAGCAGCCAAAGTCACAAGACCCAGTACTTC. This codes for CASSQSHKTQYF.

This clonotype has just a few counts. The chain recombines TRBV25-1 with TRBJ2-7; tentative D call: TRBD2 (6 bases). V was trimmed by 4 bases and J by 2 bases, leaving 15 bases between them. CDR3 size: 15 residues. CDR1 is MGHDK, CDR2 SYGVNS, per germline. Here the CDR3 DNA reads TGTGCCAGCAGTGCGGGAGTAGGCGGGACCTACGAGCAGTACTTC. This encodes CASSAGVGGTYEQYF.

Many counts were recorded for this clonotype. The chain is built from TRBV6-2 or TRBV6-3 and TRBJ2-7; D unresolved. CDR1 MNHEY and CDR2 SVGEGT come from the germline V gene. Trimming took 2 bases from V and 2 from J, leaving 7 bases between them. This CDR3 spans 13 amino acids. The CDR3: CASSYAAAYEQYF. CDR3 nucleotide sequence: TGTGCCAGCAGTTACGCTGCCGCCTACGAGCAGTACTTC.

By proportion, this clonotype is medium-sized. The chain couples TRBV30 to TRBJ2-3; no firm D call. CDR1 GTSNPN and CDR2 SVGIG come from the germline V gene (reference sequence). This CDR3 contains 11 residues. Trimming removed 2 bases from V and 7 bases from J, with 7 bases in between. This CDR3 reads CAWSSGNTQYF. Here the CDR3 DNA reads TGTGCCTGGAGTAGTGGCAATACGCAGTATTTT.

This clonotype has ten or more counts. The genes are TRBV19 and TRBJ2-3; no reliable D call. CDR1 is LNHDA, CDR2 SQIVND, per germline (reference sequence). The germline V and J ends were trimmed by 3 bases and 3 bases, with 4 bases remaining between them. The CDR3 contains 12 residues. The CDR3 protein is CASSIQTDTQYF. The CDR3 DNA is TGTGCCAGTAGTATCCAGACAGATACGCAGTATTTT.

Concerning this clonotype: A much larger clone lies a single base off, so this may be a read error. The rearrangement links TRBV5-1 to TRBJ2-3; the D gene is possibly TRBD2 (5 bases). Germline V gene lookup returns CDR1 SGHRS and CDR2 YFSETQ. The CDR3 sequence is 15 residues long. CDR3 loop: CANSPRTVPGDTQYF. For the CDR3, the DNA is TGCGCCAACAGCCCCCGGACGGTACCGGGGGATACGCAGTATTTT. Supplemented by reference TRBV5-1 and TRBJ2-3, the full variable domain reads KAGVTQTPRYLIKTRGQQVTLSCSPISGHRSVSWYQQTPGQGLQFLFEYFSETQRNKGNFPGRFSGRQFSNSRSEMNVSTLELGDSALYLCANSPRTVPGDTQYFGPGTRLTVL.

This clonotype was found many times. The rearrangement uses TRBV7-9 and TRBJ1-1; 11 nucleotides agree with TRBD1. Trimming cost V 4 bases and J 8 bases; bases outside gene matches: 15. This CDR3 has 17 residues. CDR1 is SEHNR and CDR2 is FQNEAQ in the germline V gene (reference sequence). Written as DNA, the CDR3 is TGTGCCAGCAGCTCTCGGACAGGGGGCCCTACCATAGACGAAGCTTTCTTT. Its protein is CASSSRTGGPTIDEAFF.

This clonotype is labeled medium-sized. The CDR3 sequence: CASSGLQGSYGYTF. Here the CDR3 DNA reads TGTGCCAGCAGCGGATTACAGGGCTCCTATGGCTACACCTTC. The V call is TRBV6-2 or TRBV6-3, the J call TRBJ1-2; possibly TRBD1 for D (6 bases). The V end was cut by 6 bases, the J end by 4 bases, with 15 bases between. This CDR3 is built from 14 residues. CDR1 is MNHEY, CDR2 SVGEGT, per germline.